The present T cell receptor beta chain was sequenced within a study of Graves' ophthalmopathy and Graves' hyperthyroidism. For repertoire sequencing, the TCR beta CDR3 regions were amplified from RNA transcripts. RT-PCR with HTBI primers came first, then second-round multiplex PCR. TCRdb used MiXCR to reprocess the multiplex PCR reads, holding one entry per CDR3 protein. The table includes under 200,000 distinct CDR3 sequences, roughly two fifths detected once. Source material: peripheral blood. This receptor was obtained from a woman aged 35 to 49 with Graves' ophthalmopathy.

The CDR3 sequence is CASSPDSRPLHF. The CDR3, as DNA: TGTGCCAGTAGCCCGGACAGCCGACCCCTCCACTTT. The chain uses TRBV19 and TRBJ1-6; D possibly corresponds to TRBD1 (6 bases). Per germline, CDR1 LNHDA and CDR2 SQIVND (reference sequence). This CDR3 has 12 residues. V was pared by 6 bases and J by 12 bases, with 12 bases between.